The rows below give T cell receptor beta chains drawn from one sample of a study of T cells in Graves' hyperthyroidism and ophthalmopathy. TCRdb passed the multiplex PCR reads through MiXCR, listing each CDR3 protein once. The sample has under 600,000 distinct CDR3 sequences; roughly 15% are singletons. The source material was blood. The receptors stem from a woman aged 35 to 49 with Graves' ophthalmopathy. CDR3s include the opening cysteine and the closing phenylalanine or tryptophan. Fields, in order: V gene, CDR3 length, J gene, D gene, clone size, CDR3 protein, CDR3 DNA. A D gene is named only where the DNA matches it firmly. Clone size is shown for a subset of rows, as once, few, many or a class of expanded clone.

V gene: TRBV7-9; CDR3 length: 13; J gene: TRBJ1-1; D gene: NA; clone size: few; CDR3 protein: CASSLSRRTEAFF; CDR3 DNA: TGTGCCAGCAGCTTGAGCCGGCGCACTGAAGCTTTCTTT
V gene: TRBV7-9; CDR3 length: 13; J gene: TRBJ2-7; D gene: NA; clone size: few; CDR3 protein: CASQRGGAYEQYF; CDR3 DNA: TGTGCCAGCCAAAGGGGGGGCGCATACGAGCAGTACTTC
V gene: TRBV20-1; CDR3 length: 14; J gene: TRBJ2-1; D gene: NA; clone size: many; CDR3 protein: CSALPASRGGEQFF; CDR3 DNA: TGCAGTGCTCTCCCGGCTAGCAGGGGAGGTGAGCAGTTCTTC
V gene: TRBV20-1; CDR3 length: 11; J gene: TRBJ2-5; D gene: TRBD2; clone size: many; CDR3 protein: CSGGGVETQYF; CDR3 DNA: TGCAGTGGGGGGGGAGTAGAGACCCAGTACTTC
V gene: TRBV20-1; CDR3 length: 13; J gene: TRBJ1-2; D gene: NA; clone size: few; CDR3 protein: CSARDQRQYGYTF; CDR3 DNA: TGCAGTGCTAGAGATCAGAGGCAATATGGCTACACCTTC
V gene: TRBV28; CDR3 length: 12; J gene: TRBJ2-5; D gene: NA; clone size: many; CDR3 protein: CASSFVQETQYF; CDR3 DNA: TGTGCCAGCAGTTTTGTACAAGAGACCCAGTACTTC
V gene: TRBV9; CDR3 length: 15; J gene: TRBJ1-2; D gene: NA; clone size: few; CDR3 protein: CASSLTPSGNYGYTF; CDR3 DNA: TGTGCCAGCAGCTTAACGCCTTCAGGGAACTATGGCTACACCTTC
V gene: TRBV18; CDR3 length: 15; J gene: TRBJ1-2; D gene: TRBD1; clone size: many; CDR3 protein: CASHGDRGMDYGYTF; CDR3 DNA: TGTGCCAGCCACGGGGACAGGGGGATGGACTATGGCTACACCTTC
V gene: TRBV7-8; CDR3 length: 13; J gene: TRBJ2-5; D gene: NA; clone size: many; CDR3 protein: CASRDGSGETQYF; CDR3 DNA: TGTGCCAGTAGGGACGGGTCCGGGGAGACCCAGTACTTC
V gene: TRBV25-1; CDR3 length: 15; J gene: TRBJ1-4; D gene: NA; clone size: NA; CDR3 protein: CATQWNTRSLEKLFF; CDR3 DNA: TGTGCCACCCAGTGGAACACCAGATCCCTTGAAAAACTGTTTTTT
V gene: TRBV7-9; CDR3 length: 15; J gene: TRBJ2-5; D gene: TRBD2; clone size: many; CDR3 protein: CASSLWGGSQETQYF; CDR3 DNA: TGTGCCAGCAGCTTATGGGGGGGGTCCCAAGAGACCCAGTACTTC
V gene: TRBV19; CDR3 length: 14; J gene: TRBJ2-1; D gene: TRBD2; clone size: few; CDR3 protein: CASSSGTRTHEQFF; CDR3 DNA: TGTGCCAGTAGTTCCGGGACTAGGACGCATGAGCAGTTCTTC
V gene: TRBV10-3; CDR3 length: 13; J gene: TRBJ1-4; D gene: NA; clone size: NA; CDR3 protein: CAVQASTDEKLFF; CDR3 DNA: TGTGCCGTCCAGGCCAGTACTGATGAAAAACTGTTTTTT
V gene: TRBV6-5; CDR3 length: 14; J gene: TRBJ2-1; D gene: NA; clone size: NA; CDR3 protein: CASSYGSASNEQFF; CDR3 DNA: TGTGCCAGCAGTTATGGGTCGGCTTCCAATGAGCAGTTCTTC
V gene: TRBV2; CDR3 length: 14; J gene: TRBJ1-3; D gene: NA; clone size: few; CDR3 protein: CASSEYNSGNTIYF; CDR3 DNA: TGTGCCAGCAGTGAATACAACTCTGGAAACACCATATATTTT
V gene: TRBV30; CDR3 length: 15; J gene: TRBJ1-4; D gene: NA; clone size: many; CDR3 protein: CAWSDGSSLTEKLFF; CDR3 DNA: TGTGCCTGGAGTGACGGGTCTTCCTTGACAGAAAAACTGTTTTTT
V gene: TRBV7-9; CDR3 length: 21; J gene: TRBJ1-1; D gene: TRBD1; clone size: few; CDR3 protein: CASSPNASGGTDRGFGTEAFF; CDR3 DNA: TGTGCCAGCAGCCCGAACGCAAGCGGAGGTACGGACAGGGGCTTTGGCACTGAAGCTTTCTTT
V gene: TRBV13; CDR3 length: 13; J gene: TRBJ1-1; D gene: NA; clone size: few; CDR3 protein: CASGGIRDTEAFF; CDR3 DNA: TGTGCCTCCGGCGGGATTCGGGACACTGAAGCTTTCTTT
V gene: TRBV28; CDR3 length: 18; J gene: TRBJ1-5; D gene: NA; clone size: few; CDR3 protein: CASSLNPVFRGGNQPQHF; CDR3 DNA: TGTGCCAGCAGTTTAAACCCAGTGTTCAGGGGTGGCAATCAGCCCCAGCATTTT
V gene: TRBV5-6; CDR3 length: 14; J gene: TRBJ1-2; D gene: TRBD1; clone size: many; CDR3 protein: CASSRPTGDYGYTF; CDR3 DNA: TGTGCCAGCAGCCGACCCACAGGGGACTATGGCTACACCTTC
V gene: TRBV5-1; CDR3 length: 13; J gene: TRBJ1-1; D gene: TRBD1; clone size: many; CDR3 protein: CASSLRQGYEAFF; CDR3 DNA: TGCGCCAGCAGCTTAAGACAGGGATATGAAGCTTTCTTT
V gene: TRBV19; CDR3 length: 14; J gene: TRBJ2-7; D gene: TRBD1; clone size: few; CDR3 protein: CASSSLTGVDEQYF; CDR3 DNA: TGTGCCAGTAGTTCCCTGACAGGGGTGGACGAGCAGTACTTC